Shown below are 26 T cell receptor beta chains from a single sample sequenced in a study of OX40 agonist ivuxolimab in advanced cancers. The method was the immunoSEQ multiplex PCR assay. TCRdb obtained this table from immuneACCESS and retained in-frame rearrangements with V and J assigned. These tables miss some clones; where compared with another copy, unresolved V genes account for less than half of the shortfall, and the remainder is unexplained. This sample comprises 40,000 to 45,000 clones, 75% to 90% of them detected only once. The ten most abundant clones make up about 4.7% of the sample. The sequences come from CD4+ or CD8+ T cells sorted from blood, collected in a trial of the OX40 agonist ivuxolimab. All receptors come from an adult with an advanced solid tumor such as melanoma, head and neck, liver or kidney cancer.

V gene TRBV6-1 combines with J gene TRBJ2-7; a possible D gene is TRBD2 (6 bases). The ends were cut back, 7 bases at V and 0 bases at J, with 13 bases in the middle. CDR1 and CDR2 from the germline V gene are MNHNS and SASEGT. CDR3 length: 14 amino acids. This chain's CDR3 is CASTPSGDSYEQYF. The CDR3 DNA reads as TGTGCCAGCACCCCCTCGGGGGACTCCTACGAGCAGTACTTC.

This clone was seen just once. The chain joins TRBV7-3 to TRBJ2-2, with D perhaps TRBD1 (5 bases). This CDR3 contains 15 residues. The germline V gene has CDR1 SGHTA and CDR2 FQGTGA. The V end was cut by 5 bases, the J end by 4 bases, with 14 bases between. The CDR3 reads CASSPTSGSTGELFF. In nucleotides, the CDR3 is TGTGCCAGCAGCCCCACTTCAGGGTCCACCGGGGAGCTGTTTTTT.

The chain links TRBV5-6 to TRBJ1-1, with D perhaps TRBD1 (5 bases). Per the germline V gene, CDR1 is SGHDT and CDR2 is YYEEEE. The CDR3 contains 14 residues. V lost 2 bases to trimming and J lost 2 bases, with 10 bases between them. The CDR3 here is CASSFLGVNTEAFF. The CDR3 DNA sequence: TGTGCCAGCAGCTTCTTGGGGGTTAACACTGAAGCTTTCTTT.

This clone was picked up one time. V gene TRBV7-2 combines with J gene TRBJ2-5; D possibly corresponds to TRBD1 (5 bases). V dropped 2 bases and J dropped 3 bases, with 7 bases sitting between them. Germline V lookup: CDR1 SGHTA, CDR2 FQGNSA. CDR3 length: 13 amino acids. The CDR3 is CASSLQGKETQYF. Here the CDR3 DNA reads TGTGCCAGCAGCTTACAGGGTAAAGAGACCCAGTACTTC. Together with reference TRBV7-2 and TRBJ2-5, the CDR3 gives the full variable domain: GAGVSQSPSNKVTEKGKDVELRCDPISGHTALYWYRQSLGQGLEFLIYFQGNSAPDKSGLPSDRFSAERTGGSVSTLTIQRTQQEDSAVYLCASSLQGKETQYFGPGTRLLVL.

The CDR3 nucleotides are TGTGCCAGCTCTGACAGGAGAGATAGCAATCAGCCCCAGCATTTT. Translated: CASSDRRDSNQPQHF. The chain uses TRBV18 and TRBJ1-5, with D tentatively TRBD1 (6 bases). From germline, CDR1 is KGHSH and CDR2 LQKENI. Deletions cut 6 bases from V and 0 bases from J, with 12 bases between. This CDR3 has 15 residues.

The chain links TRBV10-1 to TRBJ2-7; weak D call: TRBD2 (5 bases). This CDR3 has 13 residues. Germline-derived CDR1 and CDR2 are WNHNN and SYGVQD (reference sequence). V dropped 2 bases and J dropped 6 bases, with 11 bases sitting between them. This chain's CDR3 is CASSEEGSPEQYF. CDR3 in DNA: TGCGCCAGCAGTGAGGAGGGAAGCCCCGAGCAGTACTTC.

The rearrangement uses TRBV30 and TRBJ1-4; a possible D gene is TRBD1 (6 bases). V lost 2 bases, J lost 6 bases, and 13 bases lay in between. This CDR3 has 14 amino acids. The germline CDR1 and CDR2 sequences are GTSNPN and SVGIG (reference sequence). The CDR3, as DNA: TGTGCCTGGAGTCGAGGGGGTACTGATGAAAAACTGTTTTTT. This gives the protein CAWSRGGTDEKLFF. Combining the CDR3 with reference TRBV30 and TRBJ1-4 gives the whole variable domain SQTIHQWPATLVQPVGSPLSLECTVEGTSNPNLYWYRQAAGRGLQLLFYSVGIGQISSEVPQNLSASRPQDRQFILSSKKLLLSDSGFYLCAWSRGGTDEKLFFGSGTQLSVL.

This clone occurred once. This chain connects TRBV7-8 to TRBJ2-1, with 13 bases matching TRBD2. J lost 2 bases, V lost 1 base, and 2 bases had no gene match. There are 17 residues in the CDR3. Per germline, CDR1 SGHVS and CDR2 FQNEAQ. CDR3 sequence reads: CASSLGGLAGTYNEQFF. Written as DNA, the CDR3 is TGTGCCAGCAGCTTAGGGGGACTAGCGGGAACCTACAATGAGCAGTTCTTC.

The rearrangement uses TRBV6-5 and TRBJ2-2; D perhaps matches TRBD1 (7 bases). Germline CDR1 reads MNHEY; CDR2 reads SVGAGI. The V end lost 8 bases, the J end lost 6 bases, and 19 bases lay between the germline ends. The CDR3 has 15 residues. This CDR3 is CASRPTSGGSGELFF. The DNA of the CDR3 is TGTGCCAGCCGACCAACTTCAGGGGGGTCCGGGGAGCTGTTTTTT.

The chain combines TRBV5-1 with TRBJ2-3, with TRBD1 as a possible D gene (6 bases). Germline assignment: CDR1 SGHRS and CDR2 YFSETQ. The CDR3 sequence is 15 residues long. The V and J ends lost 0 bases and 1 base respectively, with 9 bases between them. CDR3 bases: TGCGCCAGCAGCTTGGACAGGGCCGGCACAGATACGCAGTATTTT. This sequence encodes CASSLDRAGTDTQYF.

The genes are TRBV19 and TRBJ2-3; TRBD1 agrees at 10 bases. Unmatched junction bases numbered 4, after V lost 5 bases and J lost 2 bases. The CDR3 is made up of 15 amino acids. In germline, CDR1 is LNHDA, CDR2 SQIVND (reference sequence). In DNA, the CDR3 is TGTGCCAGTAGTGGACAGGGGGTTCCCACAGATACGCAGTATTTT. The encoded protein is CASSGQGVPTDTQYF.

The chain recombines TRBV2 with TRBJ1-5, with no clear D. The CDR3 loop spans 13 amino acids. Per the germline V gene, CDR1 is SNHLY and CDR2 is FYNNEI. The V and J ends lost 6 bases and 5 bases respectively, with 11 bases between them. The CDR3 DNA reads as TGTGCCAGCAGGTTGGAGGTAGATCAGCCCCAGCATTTT. Its translation is CASRLEVDQPQHF.

The rearrangement uses TRBV7-8 and TRBJ2-1; D not certain. The germline gives CDR1 SGHVS, CDR2 FQNEAQ. This CDR3 spans 12 amino acids. V was clipped by 5 bases and J by 7 bases, with 9 bases between them. CDR3 sequence reads: CASSRDSNEQFF. The CDR3 bases are TGTGCCAGCAGCCGAGATAGTAATGAGCAGTTCTTC.

This clone was detected once. The gene calls are TRBV19 and TRBJ2-3; 8 bases fit TRBD1. Germline loops: CDR1 LNHDA, CDR2 SQIVND (reference sequence). CDR3 length: 14 amino acids. The V and J ends lost 5 bases and 3 bases, in that order; junction bases with no gene match: 4. For the CDR3, the DNA is TGTGCCAGTAGTGAGGACAGGGCTACAGATACGCAGTATTTT. It yields the protein CASSEDRATDTQYF. The full variable domain, in which reference TRBV19 and TRBJ2-3 provide the parts outside the CDR3, is DGGITQSPKYLFRKEGQNVTLSCEQNLNHDAMYWYRQDPGQGLRLIYYSQIVNDFQKGDIAEGYSVSREKKESFPLTVTSAQKNPTAFYLCASSEDRATDTQYFGPGTRLTVL.

The chain couples TRBV30 to TRBJ1-1; TRBD1 is a possible D gene (6 bases). Germline V CDR1 and CDR2: GTSNPN, SVGIG (reference sequence). Trimming took off 0 bases at V and 2 bases at J, with 19 bases between the two ends. This CDR3 is built from 17 residues. The CDR3 protein is CAWSVYVFGQLNTEAFF. CDR3 coding DNA: TGTGCCTGGAGTGTATACGTGTTCGGACAGTTAAACACTGAAGCTTTCTTT. The variable domain in full, completed from reference TRBV30 and TRBJ1-1, reads SQTIHQWPATLVQPVGSPLSLECTVEGTSNPNLYWYRQAAGRGLQLLFYSVGIGQISSEVPQNLSASRPQDRQFILSSKKLLLSDSGFYLCAWSVYVFGQLNTEAFFGQGTRLTVV.

This clone occurred a few times. This sequence joins TRBV2 and TRBJ1-1, with unresolved D. CDR3 size: 13 residues. The ends were cut back, 6 bases at V and 0 bases at J, with 8 bases in the middle. In germline, CDR1 is SNHLY, CDR2 FYNNEI. CDR3 bases: TGTGCCAGCAGAAGAATCATGAACACTGAAGCTTTCTTT. Translated: CASRRIMNTEAFF.

This clone was observed a single time. This chain joins TRBV5-1 and TRBJ2-2; unclear D gene. CDR3 size: 15 residues. Trimming shortened V by 1 base and J by 0 bases, and 7 bases separated the two germline ends. Germline V CDR1 and CDR2: SGHRS, YFSETQ. Here the CDR3 DNA reads TGCGCCAGCAGCTTGTGGAGCACGAACACCGGGGAGCTGTTTTTT. Amino acid sequence: CASSLWSTNTGELFF.

The V and J genes are TRBV2 and TRBJ2-7; D ambiguous. Per the germline V gene, CDR1 is SNHLY and CDR2 is FYNNEI. The germline V and J ends were trimmed by 4 bases and 6 bases, with 19 bases remaining between them. The CDR3 is made up of 15 amino acids. DNA for the CDR3: TGTGCCAGCAGTGTCTCTCTAGGCCGGTACGCCGAGCAGTACTTC. Translating gives CASSVSLGRYAEQYF.

The J gene is TRBJ2-7, the V gene TRBV21-1; TRBD2 reflects the table's D call only, with no check against the DNA. TRBV21-1 constitutes a pseudogene. This CDR3 region has 16 residues. The CDR3 DNA reads as TGTGCCAGCGCTCCTATATCCCGGGGTTTTTCCTACGAGCAGTACTTC. Its translation: CASAPISRGFSYEQYF.

The V gene is TRBV5-1, the J gene TRBJ2-7, with 7 bases matching TRBD2. The CDR3 is made up of 14 amino acids. CDR1 is SGHRS, CDR2 YFSETQ, per germline. V trimming: 3 bases; J trimming: 0 bases; junction bases outside the gene matches: 3. The CDR3 sequence is CASSSRDYSYEQYF. The CDR3 DNA follows: TGCGCCAGCAGCTCGCGGGACTACTCCTACGAGCAGTACTTC.

The chain couples TRBV19 to TRBJ2-7; a weak D match, TRBD1 (5 bases). V was clipped by 2 bases and J by 6 bases, with 14 bases between them. CDR1 LNHDA and CDR2 SQIVND come from the germline V gene (reference sequence). The CDR3 covers 14 residues. CDR3 loop: CASSIKGVRGEQYF. DNA for the CDR3: TGTGCCAGTAGTATAAAGGGTGTAAGGGGCGAGCAGTACTTC. The complete variable domain, with remaining parts taken from reference TRBV19 and TRBJ2-7, reads DGGITQSPKYLFRKEGQNVTLSCEQNLNHDAMYWYRQDPGQGLRLIYYSQIVNDFQKGDIAEGYSVSREKKESFPLTVTSAQKNPTAFYLCASSIKGVRGEQYFGPGTRLTVT.

The chain links TRBV28 to TRBJ1-4; TRBD1 agrees at 7 bases. The length of the CDR3 is 17 residues. Germline V gives CDR1 MDHEN, CDR2 SYDVKM. V lost 6 bases, J lost 0 bases, and 10 bases stayed unmatched. DNA for the CDR3: TGTGCCAGCAGCCCCGCGCAGGGGGGGGCAACTAATGAAAAACTGTTTTTT. As protein: CASSPAQGGATNEKLFF.

The V and J genes are TRBV7-2 and TRBJ1-2; perhaps TRBD1 as D (6 bases). V was shortened by 3 bases and J by 4 bases, with 12 bases between the two germline ends. The germline V gene encodes CDR1 SGHTA and CDR2 FQGNSA. The CDR3 has 14 amino acids. The CDR3 region has the DNA TGTGCCAGCAGCTTCGGACAGTCAGCCTATGGCTACACCTTC. This gives the protein CASSFGQSAYGYTF.

This rearrangement joins TRBV30 to TRBJ2-3, with unresolved D. CDR1 is GTSNPN and CDR2 is SVGIG in the germline V gene (reference sequence). Trimming took 2 bases from V and 3 from J, leaving 6 bases between them. There are 12 residues in the CDR3. This chain's CDR3 is CAWSLLTDTQYF. The CDR3 coding sequence is TGTGCCTGGAGTCTGCTGACAGATACGCAGTATTTT.

The V and J genes are TRBV6-1 and TRBJ2-1, with 7 bases matching TRBD1. Germline values: CDR1 MNHNS, CDR2 SASEGT. The V gene end was trimmed by 7 bases and the J gene end by 0 bases; junction bases not matched to a gene: 3. This CDR3 comprises 14 residues. CDR3 loop: CASNTGVSYNEQFF. Here the CDR3 DNA reads TGTGCCAGCAATACAGGGGTCTCCTACAATGAGCAGTTCTTC.

The V call is TRBV9, the J call TRBJ2-7, with TRBD2 identical over 7 bases. CDR3 size: 15 residues. Germline V gene lookup returns CDR1 SGDLS and CDR2 YYNGEE. The trim removed 0 bases at V and 2 bases at J, leaving 5 bases unmatched. DNA for the CDR3: TGTGCCAGCAGCGTAGATGCTAGCGGAACCTACGAGCAGTACTTC. It is translated as CASSVDASGTYEQYF.